This entry concerns a single T cell receptor (beta chain). Which cohort a participant joined came from the clinical history participants gave. Donors in Cohort 3 who had recovered were those with two negative PCRs, healthcare professional clearance, or resolution of their symptoms. In the study's own analysis: Reference gene primer amplification yielded estimated nucleated cell counts. The data were produced by immunoSEQ multiplex PCR, yet TCRdb's version contains in-frame clones alone and is incomplete. V, J and clone size were drawn from that table, and D and trimming were deduced from the DNA. The sample shows approximately 380,000 clones, more than 75% of them seen only once. These data originate in a study of blood T cell repertoires in COVID-19. Study as a whole: The United States, Italy and Spain supplied acute and convalescent COVID-19 samples.

This CDR3 has 17 amino acids. Germline values: CDR1 SGDLS, CDR2 YYNGEE. J was trimmed by 4 bases and V by 4 bases; bases with no gene match: 17. The sequenced sample was PBMCs or T cells enriched from blood (not recorded which). The sequence was obtained from a woman aged 18-30 years who had recovered from COVID-19. V and J are TRBV9 and TRBJ2-7; 7 bases are shared with TRBD1. The CDR3 region has the DNA TGTGCCAGCAGCCCCAAGGTGGGGGACAGTCGGGTATACGAGCAGTACTTC. It translates to CASSPKVGDSRVYEQYF. Full variable domain (missing parts from reference TRBV9 and TRBJ2-7): DSGVTQTPKHLITATGQRVTLRCSPRSGDLSVYWYQQSLDQGLQFLIQYYNGEERAKGNILERFSAQQFPDLHSELNLSSLELGDSALYFCASSPKVGDSRVYEQYFGPGTRLTVT.